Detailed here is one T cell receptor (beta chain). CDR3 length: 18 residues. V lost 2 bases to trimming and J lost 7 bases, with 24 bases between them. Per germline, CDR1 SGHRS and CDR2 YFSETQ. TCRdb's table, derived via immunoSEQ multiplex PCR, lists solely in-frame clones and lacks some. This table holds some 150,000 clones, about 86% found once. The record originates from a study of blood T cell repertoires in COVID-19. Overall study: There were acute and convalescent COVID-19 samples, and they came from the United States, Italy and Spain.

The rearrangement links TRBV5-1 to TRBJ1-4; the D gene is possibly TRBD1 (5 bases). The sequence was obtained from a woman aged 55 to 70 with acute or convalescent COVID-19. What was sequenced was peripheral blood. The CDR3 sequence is CASSFLVSGGAGVEKLFF. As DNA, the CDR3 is TGCGCCAGCAGCTTCTTGGTTTCGGGAGGGGCAGGAGTTGAAAAACTGTTTTTT.